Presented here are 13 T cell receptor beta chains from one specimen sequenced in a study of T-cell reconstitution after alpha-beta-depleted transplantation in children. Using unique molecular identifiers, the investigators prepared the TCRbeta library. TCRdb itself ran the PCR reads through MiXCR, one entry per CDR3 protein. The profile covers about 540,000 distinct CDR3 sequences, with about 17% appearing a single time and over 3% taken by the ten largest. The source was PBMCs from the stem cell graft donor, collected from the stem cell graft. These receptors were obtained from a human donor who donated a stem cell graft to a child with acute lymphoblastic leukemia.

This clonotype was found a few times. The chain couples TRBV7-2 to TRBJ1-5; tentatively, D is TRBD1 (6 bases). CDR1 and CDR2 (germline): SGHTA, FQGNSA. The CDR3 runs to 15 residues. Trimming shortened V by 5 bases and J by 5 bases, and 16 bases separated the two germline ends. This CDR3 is CASSRDHREDQPQHF. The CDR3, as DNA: TGTGCCAGCAGCCGGGACCACAGGGAGGATCAGCCCCAGCATTTT. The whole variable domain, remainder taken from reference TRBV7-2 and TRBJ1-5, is GAGVSQSPSNKVTEKGKDVELRCDPISGHTALYWYRQSLGQGLEFLIYFQGNSAPDKSGLPSDRFSAERTGGSVSTLTIQRTQQEDSAVYLCASSRDHREDQPQHFGDGTRLSIL.

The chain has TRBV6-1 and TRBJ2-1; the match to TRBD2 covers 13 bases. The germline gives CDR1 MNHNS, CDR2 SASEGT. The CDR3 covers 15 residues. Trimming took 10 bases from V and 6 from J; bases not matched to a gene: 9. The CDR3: CATCPGTSGANEQFF. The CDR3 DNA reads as TGTGCCACCTGCCCCGGGACTAGCGGGGCCAATGAGCAGTTCTTC.

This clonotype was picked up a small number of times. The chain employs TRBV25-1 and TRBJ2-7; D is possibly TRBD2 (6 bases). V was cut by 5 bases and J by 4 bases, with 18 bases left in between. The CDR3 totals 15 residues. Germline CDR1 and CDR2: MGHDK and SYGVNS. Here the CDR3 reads CASSPRLGLSYEQYF. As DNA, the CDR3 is TGTGCCAGCAGTCCTCGGCTGGGACTGTCTTACGAGCAGTACTTC.

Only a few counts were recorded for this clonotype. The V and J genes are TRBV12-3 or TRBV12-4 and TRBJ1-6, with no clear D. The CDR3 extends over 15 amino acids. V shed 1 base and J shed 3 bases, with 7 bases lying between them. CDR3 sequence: CASSLGMDYNSPLHF. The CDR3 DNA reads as TGTGCCAGCAGTTTAGGGATGGACTATAATTCACCCCTCCACTTT.

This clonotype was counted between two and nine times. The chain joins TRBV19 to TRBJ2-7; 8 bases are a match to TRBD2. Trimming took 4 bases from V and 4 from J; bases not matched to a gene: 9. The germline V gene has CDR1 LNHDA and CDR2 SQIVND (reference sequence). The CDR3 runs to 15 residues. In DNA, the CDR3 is TGTGCCAGTAGTACCATTAGCGGGAACTATTACGAGCAGTACTTC. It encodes CASSTISGNYYEQYF.

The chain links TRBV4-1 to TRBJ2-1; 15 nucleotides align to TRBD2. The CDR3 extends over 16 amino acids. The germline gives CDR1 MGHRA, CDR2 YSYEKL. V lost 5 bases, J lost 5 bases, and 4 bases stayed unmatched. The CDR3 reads CASSGTSGRPNNEQFF. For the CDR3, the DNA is TGCGCCAGCAGCGGGACTAGCGGGAGGCCCAACAATGAGCAGTTCTTC.

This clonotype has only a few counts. The CDR3 reads CASSYVGTGREKLFF. In DNA, the CDR3 is TGTGCCAGCAGCTACGTCGGGACAGGAAGGGAAAAACTGTTTTTT. The genes are TRBV27 and TRBJ1-4; 8 nucleotides agree with TRBD1. CDR1 and CDR2 (germline): MNHEY, SMNVEV (reference sequence). There are 15 residues in the CDR3. The V gene end was trimmed by 6 bases and the J gene end by 8 bases; junction bases not matched to a gene: 11.

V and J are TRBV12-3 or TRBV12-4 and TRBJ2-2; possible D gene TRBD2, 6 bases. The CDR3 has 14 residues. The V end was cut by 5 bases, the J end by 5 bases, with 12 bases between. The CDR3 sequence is CASSRGSRTGELFF. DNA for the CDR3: TGTGCCAGCAGTCGGGGGTCCAGGACCGGGGAGCTGTTTTTT.

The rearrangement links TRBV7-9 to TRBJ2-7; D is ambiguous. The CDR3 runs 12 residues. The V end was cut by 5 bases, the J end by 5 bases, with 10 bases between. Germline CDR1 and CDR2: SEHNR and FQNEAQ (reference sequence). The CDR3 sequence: CASSQARDEQYF. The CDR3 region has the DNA TGTGCCAGCAGCCAGGCCCGGGACGAGCAGTACTTC.

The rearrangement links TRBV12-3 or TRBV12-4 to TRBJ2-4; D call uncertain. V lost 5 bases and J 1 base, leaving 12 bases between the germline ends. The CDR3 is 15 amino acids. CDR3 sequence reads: CASSKLSVAKNIQYF. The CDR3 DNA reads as TGTGCCAGCAGTAAACTAAGCGTTGCCAAAAACATTCAGTACTTC.

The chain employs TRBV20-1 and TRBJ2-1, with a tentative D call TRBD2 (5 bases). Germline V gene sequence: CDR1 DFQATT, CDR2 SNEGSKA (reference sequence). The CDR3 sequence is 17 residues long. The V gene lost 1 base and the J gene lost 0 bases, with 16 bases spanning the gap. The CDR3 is CSARGVVRTLSYNEQFF. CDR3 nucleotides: TGCAGTGCTAGAGGGGTGGTCCGGACTCTCTCCTACAATGAGCAGTTCTTC.

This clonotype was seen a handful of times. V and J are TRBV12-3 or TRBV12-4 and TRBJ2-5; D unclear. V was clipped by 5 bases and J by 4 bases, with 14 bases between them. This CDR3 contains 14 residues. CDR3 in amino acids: CASSPDWPRETQYF. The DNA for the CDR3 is TGTGCCAGCAGTCCTGACTGGCCGCGAGAGACCCAGTACTTC.

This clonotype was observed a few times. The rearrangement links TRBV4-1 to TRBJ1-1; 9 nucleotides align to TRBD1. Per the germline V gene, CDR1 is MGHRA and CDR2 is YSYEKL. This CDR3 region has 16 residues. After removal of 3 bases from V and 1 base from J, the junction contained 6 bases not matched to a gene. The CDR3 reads CASSHRTGVRNTEAFF. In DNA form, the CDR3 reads TGCGCCAGCAGCCACCGGACAGGGGTTAGGAACACTGAAGCTTTCTTT.